The rows below give T cell receptor beta chains drawn from one sample of a study of blood T cells in healthy people across ages. From the 5' RACE reads, TCRdb called clonotypes with MiXCR, one entry per CDR3 protein. The sample has roughly 1,300,000 distinct CDR3 sequences; 55% to 75% are singletons. The sample comprised blood. All receptors come from a man aged 18-30 years in good health. The CDR3 runs from the conserved cysteine through the conserved F or W. The size field is filled for only some rows; it gives once, few, many or a size class.

CDR3 | V | size
CASSDTPSGPYNEQFF | TRBV6-4 | NA
CSVDLRGLSSYNEQFF | TRBV29-1 | NA
CASSLTGGFNTGELFF | TRBV4-1 | NA
CATSLGGGSTDTQYF | TRBV24-1 | few
CASKGGSGGNEQFF | TRBV5-1 | NA
CASKGFRPYEQYF | TRBV5-8 | NA
CAKIPDTQYF | TRBV3-2 | NA
CASSLTLQGSGANVLTF | TRBV5-1 | few
CASSQPMTSGNNEQYF | TRBV14 | NA
CASSFGQGLETQYF | TRBV7-9 | NA
CSARVGGGRGADTQYF | TRBV20-1 | NA
CSARQGQGFGYTF | TRBV20-1 | NA
CASSYENRNTEAFF | TRBV6-6 | NA
CSARDRDYRLGTQYF | TRBV20-1 | NA
CASSSIGGSQQYF | TRBV7-2 | few
CASNPSGSWDEQYF | TRBV14 | NA
CASTRVLETQYF | TRBV6-1 | NA
CASSQGYGGRGNEQFF | TRBV4-2 | few
CASSFEAGNEKLFF | TRBV7-2 | few
CASSPVALRGFTGTQYF | TRBV7-2 | NA
CASSLLGPLYF | TRBV27 | NA
CASSQDKTRYSAAFF | TRBV3-1 | NA
CASSSLPFATNEKLFF | TRBV7-9 | NA
CASRPVKTGWGANVLTF | TRBV3-1 | NA
CASSVDPRGGLRYNEQFF | TRBV9 | NA
CASSDGTGRDYGYTF | TRBV6-1 | NA
CASSVGDQRSSYNEQFF | TRBV9 | NA
CASSQGRELGLREQFF | TRBV4-1 | NA
CASSYAGGQETQYF | TRBV6-5 | few
CSATGQGATSTYEQYF | TRBV29-1 | few
CSASGQDLFYGYTF | TRBV20-1 | NA
CATLALRSTDTQYF | TRBV5-1 | few
CASSYQTGGGADTQYF | TRBV6-6 | NA
CSVEEGRYDEQFF | TRBV29-1 | once
CASSGGGSYNSPLHF | TRBV12-3/TRBV12-4 | many
CASTLSGDTGELFF | TRBV4-1 | NA
CSVDSENYGYTF | TRBV20-1 | NA
CASSGRGAELSPLHF | TRBV9 | NA
CASSREDSYNSPLHF | TRBV12-3/TRBV12-4 | NA
CSAAPGHRLAGGPKSSYNEQFF | TRBV20-1 | NA
CASSGGLAESEQYF | TRBV6-4 | NA
CSVESPGEYYEQYF | TRBV29-1 | NA
CSVAPDDRDYYEQYF | TRBV29-1 | NA
CAISESPTGDQPQHF | TRBV10-3 | few
CATSRDRSGVQPQHF | TRBV15 | NA
CSVGGILTETQYF | TRBV29-1 | NA
CAAKGGQGLVGYTF | TRBV25-1 | NA
CASSQDRAGLEQYF | TRBV4-2 | NA
CASSLRWSGGRETDTQYF | TRBV11-2 | NA
CASSKRTGTEAFF | TRBV21-1 | NA
CSASAGQANTEAFF | TRBV20-1 | once
CASSARPAKNIQYF | TRBV6-6 | NA